Below are 14 T cell receptor beta chains sequenced from a single sample in a study of preoperative IRX-2 immunotherapy in early breast cancer (dated by TCRdb to the late 2010s). Library method: the immunoSEQ multiplex PCR assay. The table comes from immuneACCESS by way of TCRdb, which keeps in-frame sequences with V and J called. Part of the clones is missing from these tables; in studies checked, under half for an unresolved V gene and the rest for unknown reasons. This sample gives approximately 98,000 clones in total; 80% to 90% of them show up just once. The ten largest clones add up to over 2% of the sample. The label giving this sample's treatment or condition can be read as: preoperative locoregional IRX-2 cytokine immunotherapy. The sample consisted of tumor tissue, taken after IRX-2 immunotherapy. These receptors originate from a human donor with breast cancer.

V and J are TRBV12-5 and TRBJ1-5; TRBD1 aligns across 11 bases. Germline V lookup: CDR1 LGHNT, CDR2 FRNRAP. This CDR3 is 16 amino acids long. V was clipped by 6 bases and J by 4 bases; unmatched bases: 8. CDR3 bases: TGTGCTAGTGGATTTAGCCGGGACAGGGGGAATCAGCCCCAGCATTTT. Translation: CASGFSRDRGNQPQHF. Full variable domain (rest looked up from reference TRBV12-5 and TRBJ1-5): DARVTQTPRHKVTEMGQEVTMRCQPILGHNTVFWYRQTMMQGLELLAYFRNRAPLDDSGMPKDRFSAEMPDATLATLKIQPSEPRDSAVYFCASGFSRDRGNQPQHFGDGTRLSIL.

This rearrangement joins TRBV29-1 to TRBJ1-5, with 7 bases identical to TRBD1. There are 13 residues in the CDR3. V was pared by 2 bases and J by 7 bases, with 5 bases of the junction left unmatched. Germline CDR1 SQVTM, CDR2 ANQGSEA. CDR3 DNA: TGCAGCGTTGAACAGGGGGTCGGGCAGCCCCAGCATTTT. This sequence encodes CSVEQGVGQPQHF.

The chain joins TRBV18 to TRBJ1-4; maybe TRBD1 (5 bases). The CDR3 sequence is 15 residues long. Germline V CDR1 and CDR2: KGHSH, LQKENI. Trimming cost V 3 bases and J 4 bases, with 12 bases left between them. This CDR3 is CASSPPGRRNEKLFF. Here the CDR3 DNA reads TGTGCCAGCTCACCCCCGGGACGGCGTAATGAAAAACTGTTTTTT.

In its sample, this clone was seen a few times. The chain links TRBV15 to TRBJ2-1; weak D call: TRBD2 (6 bases). The germline V gene encodes CDR1 LNHNV and CDR2 YYDKDF (reference sequence). The CDR3 covers 15 residues. The germline V and J ends were trimmed by 0 bases and 9 bases, with 15 bases remaining between them. In DNA, the CDR3 is TGTGCCACCAGCAGAGATCGATCGTCGGGACTTGAGCAGTTCTTC. This gives the protein CATSRDRSSGLEQFF.

The chain combines TRBV19 with TRBJ2-5; the D call may be TRBD1 or TRBD2 (5 bases each). Germline-derived CDR1 and CDR2 are LNHDA and SQIVND (reference sequence). Trimming removed 9 bases at V and 3 bases at J, with 11 bases between. This CDR3 region has 12 residues. CDR3 protein: CASSGTKETQYF. The CDR3 region has the DNA TGTGCCAGCTCAGGGACGAAAGAGACCCAGTACTTC.

J is TRBJ2-1 and V is TRBV7-1; 7 bases match TRBD1. TRBV7-1 falls under the ORF class, with uncertain function. The CDR3 covers 14 residues. The V gene end was trimmed by 5 bases and the J gene end by 6 bases; junction bases not matched to a gene: 7. The CDR3 nucleotides read TGTGCCAGCAGCCCCGGACAGGTAGTCAATGAGCAGTTCTTC. Translating gives CASSPGQVVNEQFF.

This chain joins TRBV11-3 and TRBJ1-4; the match to TRBD1 covers 8 bases. Germline-derived CDR1 and CDR2 are SGHNT and YENEEA. The CDR3 contains 15 residues. The V gene end was trimmed by 5 bases and the J gene end by 12 bases; junction bases not matched to a gene: 14. The CDR3 DNA is TGTGCCAGCAGCCCGGGGACAGGCGGTCGGGAGCAACTGTTTTTT. This codes for CASSPGTGGREQLFF.

This clone occurred once. The chain recombines TRBV28 with TRBJ1-2; maybe TRBD1 (5 bases). Trimming took off 3 bases at V and 6 bases at J, with 14 bases between the two ends. The CDR3 totals 14 residues. Germline V CDR1 and CDR2: MDHEN, SYDVKM. CDR3 sequence reads: CASSFPGFINGYTF. The DNA of the CDR3 is TGTGCCAGCAGTTTTCCAGGGTTCATCAATGGCTACACCTTC.

The rearrangement links TRBV19 to TRBJ2-7; D might be TRBD1 or TRBD2, each matching 6 bases. This CDR3 has 16 amino acids. The germline V gene has CDR1 LNHDA and CDR2 SQIVND (reference sequence). V dropped 5 bases and J dropped 0 bases, with 17 bases sitting between them. Written as DNA, the CDR3 is TGTGCCAGTAGTGACGGGGGACACGGGAGCTCCTACGAGCAGTACTTC. This translates into CASSDGGHGSSYEQYF.

V usage is TRBV6-7 and J usage is TRBJ1-1; no clear D gene. TRBV6-7 is designated an ORF whose function remains uncertain. Trimming left V 5 bases short and J 1 base short, with 11 bases between. The CDR3 is 14 amino acids. CDR3 residues: CASSRGVGNTEAFF. The DNA for the CDR3 is TGTGCCAGCAGTAGAGGCGTGGGGAACACTGAAGCTTTCTTT.

The V and J genes are TRBV5-1 and TRBJ1-6; D gene ambiguous. The germline V and J ends were trimmed by 5 bases and 1 base, with 16 bases remaining between them. Germline V gene data show CDR1 as SGHRS and CDR2 as YFSETQ. CDR3 length: 17 amino acids. The CDR3 region has the DNA TGCGCCAGCAGAAGTAACCTACAAGGTTCCTATAATTCACCCCTCCACTTT. Encoded protein: CASRSNLQGSYNSPLHF. Together with reference TRBV5-1 and TRBJ1-6, the CDR3 gives the full variable domain: KAGVTQTPRYLIKTRGQQVTLSCSPISGHRSVSWYQQTPGQGLQFLFEYFSETQRNKGNFPGRFSGRQFSNSRSEMNVSTLELGDSALYLCASRSNLQGSYNSPLHFGNGTRLTVT.

V gene TRBV5-1 combines with J gene TRBJ2-2, with TRBD2 as a possible D gene (7 bases). CDR3 length: 14 residues. Trimming left V 4 bases short and J 5 bases short, with 12 bases between. The germline gives CDR1 SGHRS, CDR2 YFSETQ. CDR3 bases: TGCGCCAGCAGCGAAGGGGGGGGAACCGGGGAGCTGTTTTTT. Translating it yields CASSEGGGTGELFF. Together with reference TRBV5-1 and TRBJ2-2, the CDR3 gives the full variable domain: KAGVTQTPRYLIKTRGQQVTLSCSPISGHRSVSWYQQTPGQGLQFLFEYFSETQRNKGNFPGRFSGRQFSNSRSEMNVSTLELGDSALYLCASSEGGGTGELFFGEGSRLTVL.

This chain uses TRBV7-6 with TRBJ1-5; a possible D gene is TRBD1 (6 bases). Trimming removed 1 base from V and 0 bases from J, with 10 bases in between. The CDR3 length is 16 residues. The germline V gene encodes CDR1 SGHVS and CDR2 FNYEAQ. CDR3 coding DNA: TGTGCCAGCAGCTTAGGGCCAGGGGCTAGCAATCAGCCCCAGCATTTT. This gives the protein CASSLGPGASNQPQHF. The full variable domain, in which reference TRBV7-6 and TRBJ1-5 provide the parts outside the CDR3, is GAGVSQSPRYKVTKRGQDVALRCDPISGHVSLYWYRQALGQGPEFLTYFNYEAQQDKSGLPNDRFSAERPEGSISTLTIQRTEQRDSAMYRCASSLGPGASNQPQHFGDGTRLSIL.

The chain combines TRBV28 with TRBJ2-2; D gene uncertain. The V and J ends lost 6 bases and 1 base respectively, with 12 bases between them. Germline values: CDR1 MDHEN, CDR2 SYDVKM. CDR3 size: 15 residues. CDR3: CASSLPAGNTGELFF. CDR3 nucleotide sequence: TGTGCCAGCAGCCTGCCCGCAGGGAACACCGGGGAGCTGTTTTTT.